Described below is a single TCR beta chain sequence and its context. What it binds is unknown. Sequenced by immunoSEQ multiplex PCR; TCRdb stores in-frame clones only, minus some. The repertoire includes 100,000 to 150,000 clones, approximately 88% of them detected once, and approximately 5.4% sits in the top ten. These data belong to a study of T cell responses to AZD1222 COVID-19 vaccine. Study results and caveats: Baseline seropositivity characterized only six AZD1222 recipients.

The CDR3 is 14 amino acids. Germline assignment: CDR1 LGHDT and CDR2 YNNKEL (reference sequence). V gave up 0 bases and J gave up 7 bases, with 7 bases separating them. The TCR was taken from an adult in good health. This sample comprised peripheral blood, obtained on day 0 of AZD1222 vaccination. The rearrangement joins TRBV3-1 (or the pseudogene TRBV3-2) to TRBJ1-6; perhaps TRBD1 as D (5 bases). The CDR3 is CASSQEGDNSPLHF. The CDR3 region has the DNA TGTGCCAGCAGCCAAGAGGGGGACAATTCACCCCTCCACTTT.